These 22 T cell receptor beta chains were sequenced from one sample in a study of OX40 agonist ivuxolimab in advanced cancers. The assay was immunoSEQ multiplex PCR, and TCRdb's table has in-frame clones only and misses some. Of 5,000 to 6,500 clones listed, over 55% are singletons. Sequenced material: CD4+ or CD8+ T cells sorted from blood, taken in a trial of the OX40 agonist ivuxolimab. These receptors all come from an adult with an advanced solid tumor such as melanoma, head and neck, liver or kidney cancer.

As concerns this clone: At one of its ends the junction is not consistent with the germline gene, which may arise from a read error. The chain recombines TRBV7-2 with TRBJ2-7; the match to TRBD1 covers 8 bases. This CDR3 is built from 14 residues. Looked up from germline, CDR1 is SGHTA and CDR2 is FQGNSA. CDR3 DNA: TGCGCCAGCAGCCCCGGACAGGGCCCCTACGAGCAGTACTTC. Its translation: CASSPGQGPYEQYF.

This chain uses TRBV9 with TRBJ2-5; D is perhaps TRBD1 or TRBD2 (5 bases each). This CDR3 region has 15 residues. CDR1 is SGDLS, CDR2 YYNGEE, per germline. V was clipped by 0 bases and J by 1 base, with 10 bases between them. This chain's CDR3 is CASSVDGAIQETQYF. Written as DNA, the CDR3 is TGTGCCAGCAGCGTAGACGGGGCCATCCAAGAGACCCAGTACTTC.

The chain recombines TRBV7-6 with TRBJ2-5; 7 bases agree with TRBD1. The ends lost 4 bases at V and 7 bases at J; junction bases unmatched: 9. The CDR3 loop spans 14 amino acids. In germline, CDR1 is SGHVS, CDR2 FNYEAQ. The CDR3 bases are TGTGCCAGCAGCTCCGTGCCCAGGGACAGGACCCAGTACTTC. Residues: CASSSVPRDRTQYF.

The chain links TRBV5-1 to TRBJ2-1, with 11 bases lining up with TRBD1. The ends lost 2 bases at V and 4 bases at J; junction bases unmatched: 2. The CDR3 length is 15 residues. Germline V gene data show CDR1 as SGHRS and CDR2 as YFSETQ. In DNA form, the CDR3 reads TGCGCCAGCAGCTTAGGGACAGGGGGGTACAATGAGCAGTTCTTC. Its protein is CASSLGTGGYNEQFF.

This chain joins TRBV5-6 and TRBJ1-1; D call uncertain. Per germline, CDR1 SGHDT and CDR2 YYEEEE. The CDR3 length is 14 residues. V lost 2 bases, J lost 2 bases, and 10 bases lay in between. The CDR3 loop is CASSFETINTEAFF. The CDR3 nucleotides read TGTGCCAGCAGCTTTGAGACGATAAACACTGAAGCTTTCTTT.

The chain uses TRBV7-8 and TRBJ1-3; D perhaps matches TRBD1 (6 bases). The CDR3 covers 15 residues. Trimming left V 5 bases short and J 4 bases short, with 15 bases between. Germline CDR1 is SGHVS and CDR2 is FQNEAQ. The CDR3 sequence is CASSPSAGGGNTIYF. The CDR3 DNA follows: TGTGCCAGCAGCCCTTCCGCTGGGGGCGGAAACACCATATATTTT. Full variable domain (remainder filled in from reference TRBV7-8 and TRBJ1-3): GAGVSQSPRYKVAKRGQDVALRCDPISGHVSLFWYQQALGQGPEFLTYFQNEAQLDKSGLPSDRFFAERPEGSVSTLKIQRTQQEDSAVYLCASSPSAGGGNTIYFGEGSWLTVV.

The sample holds one count of this clone. The chain uses TRBV9 and TRBJ1-2; tentative D call: TRBD1 (5 bases). V was trimmed by 3 bases and J by 6 bases, leaving 15 bases between them. In germline, CDR1 is SGDLS, CDR2 YYNGEE. The CDR3 contains 14 residues. The CDR3 sequence: CASSAHGTDNGYTF. CDR3 in DNA: TGTGCCAGCAGCGCCCACGGGACCGATAATGGCTACACCTTC.

By its share, this clone is medium-sized. The sample carries other DNA sequences with the same CDR3. V gene TRBV7-3 combines with J gene TRBJ2-5, with D possibly matching TRBD2 (6 bases). The CDR3 consists of 14 residues. V gave up 1 base and J gave up 2 bases, with 8 bases separating them. Germline V CDR1 and CDR2: SGHTA, FQGTGA. The CDR3 loop reads CASSLMGGQETQYF. CDR3 nucleotide sequence: TGTGCCAGCAGCTTAATGGGAGGACAAGAGACCCAGTACTTC.

The rearrangement joins TRBV9 to TRBJ2-6; D unclear. The germline V gene encodes CDR1 SGDLS and CDR2 YYNGEE. V lost 0 bases and J 2 bases, leaving 3 bases between the germline ends. The CDR3 is 14 residues long. The CDR3 coding sequence is TGTGCCAGCAGCGTAGGCGCTGGGGCCAACGTCCTGACTTTC. This translates into CASSVGAGANVLTF.

The chain couples TRBV4-1 to TRBJ2-1, with 11 bases fitting TRBD2. CDR1 and CDR2 from the germline V gene are MGHRA and YSYEKL. CDR3 length equals 15 residues. The J segment lost 7 bases and the V segment lost 4 bases, leaving 6 bases of the junction unmatched. CDR3 bases: TGCGCCAGCAGCCGGGTAGCGGGAGGGTCAAATGAGCAGTTCTTC. Protein product: CASSRVAGGSNEQFF.

The rearrangement uses TRBV29-1 and TRBJ2-5; 9 bases agree with TRBD2. Germline lookup yields CDR1 SQVTM and CDR2 ANQGSEA. The junction had 5 bases not matched to a gene; V was cut back by 6 bases and J by 3 bases. The CDR3 has 13 amino acids. The CDR3 coding sequence is TGCAGCGTGCGGGGGGGGTCCGAAGAGACCCAGTACTTC. It codes for CSVRGGSEETQYF.

V and J are TRBV7-9 and TRBJ2-7; no clear D gene. Germline CDR1 and CDR2: SEHNR and FQNEAQ (reference sequence). The V end was cut by 6 bases, the J end by 0 bases, with 6 bases between. This CDR3 has 12 amino acids. For the CDR3, the DNA is TGTGCCAGCAGAAAGGGCTCCTACGAGCAGTACTTC. It is translated as CASRKGSYEQYF.

This chain connects TRBV19 to TRBJ1-5, with 8 nucleotides matching TRBD1. Germline V lookup: CDR1 LNHDA, CDR2 SQIVND (reference sequence). This CDR3 has 15 amino acids. The V segment lost 6 bases and the J segment 0 bases; nucleotides outside the gene matches: 4. As DNA, the CDR3 is TGTGCCAGTAGAACAGGGGGAACTAGCAATCAGCCCCAGCATTTT. It yields the protein CASRTGGTSNQPQHF. Full variable domain (rest looked up from reference TRBV19 and TRBJ1-5): DGGITQSPKYLFRKEGQNVTLSCEQNLNHDAMYWYRQDPGQGLRLIYYSQIVNDFQKGDIAEGYSVSREKKESFPLTVTSAQKNPTAFYLCASRTGGTSNQPQHFGDGTRLSIL.

The gene calls are TRBV10-1 and TRBJ2-2; D is undetermined. Between the trimmed V and J ends, which lost 4 bases and 5 bases, there was a span of 8 bases. The CDR3 covers 13 residues. Germline CDR1 is WNHNN and CDR2 is SYGVQD (reference sequence). CDR3 nucleotide sequence: TGCGCCAGCAGTGCGATTATTACCGGGGAGCTGTTTTTT. It codes for CASSAIITGELFF.

The chain joins TRBV7-8 to TRBJ2-7, with D possibly matching TRBD2 (7 bases). V lost 0 bases and J lost 5, with 11 bases in between. The CDR3 loop spans 14 amino acids. Per germline, CDR1 SGHVS and CDR2 FQNEAQ. In DNA, the CDR3 is TGTGCCAGCAGCTTAGCGCGGGGGCTCCACGAGCAGTACTTC. Translated: CASSLARGLHEQYF.

The chain is built from TRBV13 and TRBJ2-1; 9 nucleotides match TRBD2. Germline V gives CDR1 PRHDT, CDR2 FYEKMQ (reference sequence). This CDR3 spans 15 amino acids. V shed 1 base and J 6 bases; nucleotides not matched to a gene: 4. This CDR3 reads CASSLVSGGSNEQFF. The CDR3 DNA sequence: TGTGCCAGCAGCTTAGTTAGCGGGGGCTCCAATGAGCAGTTCTTC.

The gene calls are TRBV7-2 and TRBJ2-7; D unresolved. The CDR3 is 12 amino acids. Germline CDR1 reads SGHTA; CDR2 reads FQGNSA. Trimming removed 4 bases at V and 5 bases at J, with 9 bases between. The DNA for the CDR3 is TGTGCCAGCAGCTGGCTGGCGGACGAGCAGTACTTC. Translation: CASSWLADEQYF.

This clone was seen a few times. This chain joins TRBV7-2 and TRBJ1-1, with D perhaps matching TRBD1 (5 bases). The germline V gene encodes CDR1 SGHTA and CDR2 FQGNSA. The CDR3 covers 17 residues. V lost 3 bases and J 4 bases, leaving 21 bases between the germline ends. The CDR3 DNA reads as TGTGCCAGCAGCTTTAGGGGACGGGCAGGCCTCGGCACTGAAGCTTTCTTT. Encoded protein: CASSFRGRAGLGTEAFF.

The V call is TRBV27, the J call TRBJ2-2; D ambiguous. Germline lookup yields CDR1 MNHEY and CDR2 SMNVEV (reference sequence). The CDR3 sequence is 14 residues long. Trimming took 4 bases from V and 6 from J, leaving 12 bases between them. For the CDR3, the DNA is TGTGCCAGCAGTTCTGGTTTGTTCGCCGGGGAGCTGTTTTTT. This translates into CASSSGLFAGELFF.

This clone was detected only a few times. V is TRBV27 and J is TRBJ2-7, with a tentative D call TRBD1 (6 bases). The CDR3 covers 15 residues. CDR1 and CDR2 (germline): MNHEY, SMNVEV (reference sequence). Between the trimmed V and J ends, which lost 6 bases and 4 bases, there was a span of 19 bases. The CDR3 region has the DNA TGTGCCAGCAGCCCTATCGGCCAGGGGAATTACGAGCAGTACTTC. Translating it yields CASSPIGQGNYEQYF.

This clone appeared once. The chain is built from TRBV7-9 and TRBJ1-3, with D possibly matching TRBD1 (5 bases). Trimming took off 4 bases at V and 3 bases at J, with 22 bases between the two ends. CDR3 length equals 18 residues. Germline CDR1 and CDR2: SEHNR and FQNEAQ (reference sequence). In DNA, the CDR3 is TGTGCCAGCAGCTCGCCCTCAGGGTTACTTGACTTTGGAAACACCATATATTTT. This encodes CASSSPSGLLDFGNTIYF.

This clone came up a few times. CDR3 nucleotide sequence: TGTGCCAGCAGTATGGGACAGGGGGACACCGGGGAGCTGTTTTTT. It is translated as CASSMGQGDTGELFF. The chain carries TRBV27 and TRBJ2-2; 11 bases are shared with TRBD1. The CDR3 is 15 residues long. Trimming cost V 5 bases and J 3 bases; bases outside gene matches: 2. Germline V gene lookup returns CDR1 MNHEY and CDR2 SMNVEV (reference sequence).